This TCR beta chain was captured in a study of spatial heterogeneity in lung cancer. TCR cDNA molecules each had a unique molecular identifier. TCRdb passed the 5' RACE reads through MiXCR, listing each CDR3 protein once. The table records fewer than 50,000 distinct CDR3 sequences, roughly a tenth of them present only once. This clonotype appeared a few times. Germline-derived CDR1 and CDR2 are SGHVS and FQNEAQ. V lost 4 bases to trimming and J lost 0 bases, with 13 bases between them. The CDR3 is 17 amino acids. Time point indicated: blood at routine non-recurrence follow-up after resection. Whole RNA came from tumor, nontumor lung or frozen PBMC and was sequenced without being sorted.

The chain employs TRBV7-8 and TRBJ1-6; D call uncertain. Sequencing used PBMCs, obtained at follow-up. The sequence derives from a female donor with early-stage non-small cell lung cancer. CDR3 sequence reads: CASSSHRSTSYNSPLHF. DNA of the CDR3: TGTGCCAGCAGCTCCCACCGGTCGACCTCCTATAATTCACCCCTCCACTTT.